These T cell receptor beta chains were read from a single sample in a study of low-dose radiotherapy and immunotherapy resistance in tumors. TCRdb re-called the reads with MiXCR, one entry per CDR3 protein. Here the sample spans 95,000 to 100,000 distinct CDR3 sequences, less than 25% being singletons. Specimen: PBMCs, collected after low-dose radiotherapy plus immunotherapy. Receptors originate from a male donor with prostate cancer. Both conserved end residues are part of each CDR3. The order of the fields is CDR3 length, J gene, D gene, clone size, V gene, CDR3 DNA, CDR3 protein. A D gene is named only where the DNA matches it firmly. For some rows the clone size is stated as once, few or many, or as a class when expanded; others skip it.

14	TRBJ2-7	TRBD1	many	TRBV5-6	TGTGCCAGCAGCTTGGTCGCAGGGGGCTACGAGCAGTACTTC	CASSLVAGGYEQYF
14	TRBJ1-2	TRBD1	.	TRBV3-1	TGTGCCAGCAGCCCAGGACAGGGGGTCGATGGCTACACCTTC	CASSPGQGVDGYTF
15	TRBJ2-7	.	many	TRBV19	TGTGCCAGTAGTATAGCCTCGCCCGGGGCGGAAGAGCAGTACTTC	CASSIASPGAEEQYF
14	TRBJ1-4	TRBD1	.	TRBV7-9	TGTGCCAGCAGCCAAACGACAGGGCTCGTAAAACTGTTTTTT	CASSQTTGLVKLFF
16	TRBJ2-3	.	many	TRBV9	TGTGCCAGCAGCGTAGAGAATGGGGCTAGCACAGATACGCAGTATTTT	CASSVENGASTDTQYF
14	TRBJ2-2	TRBD1	many	TRBV12-3/TRBV12-4	TGTGCCAGCCGGGACAGGGGTCTCACCGGGGAGCTGTTTTTT	CASRDRGLTGELFF
14	TRBJ2-1	.	many	TRBV19	TGTGCCACCGGACGGAGGGGGGGGCAGGATGAGCAGTTCTTC	CATGRRGGQDEQFF
16	TRBJ2-5	.	many	TRBV15	TGTGCCACCAGCCGTAACCACAGGCGGGTCCAAGAGACCCAGTACTTC	CATSRNHRRVQETQYF
13	TRBJ1-2	.	many	TRBV20-1	TGCAGTGCTAGTAGAGATGCGAACTATGGCTACACCTTC	CSASRDANYGYTF
14	TRBJ2-3	TRBD1	many	TRBV20-1	TGCAGTGCAGATGACAGGGGTAATTCAGATACGCAGTATTTT	CSADDRGNSDTQYF
13	TRBJ1-2	.	many	TRBV3-1	TGTGCCAGCAGCCAGCTCCGAAATGGTGGCTACACCTTC	CASSQLRNGGYTF